These 19 T cell receptor beta chains came from one sample sequenced in a study of early T cells in non-severe SARS-CoV-2 infection. In TCRdb, the 5' RACE reads were re-called with MiXCR into one record per CDR3 protein. The table records about 89,000 distinct CDR3 sequences, roughly 14% of them present only once. The sequenced sample was whole blood. The receptor set was obtained from an adult who was a healthcare worker with PCR-confirmed SARS-CoV-2 infection or an uninfected control (not recorded which).

This clonotype was seen a few times. The chain couples TRBV21-1 to TRBJ2-1; TRBD2, the D gene given by the table, was not confirmed from the DNA. TRBV21-1 is an annotated pseudogene. The CDR3 runs to 22 residues. DNA of the CDR3: TGTGCCAGCAGCAACCGGGCGGCGGGCGGACTAGCGGGGTCTAGCTCCTACAATGAGCAGTTCTTC. It translates to CASSNRAAGGLAGSSSYNEQFF.

This clonotype turned up a few times. The CDR3 protein is CASSVQGNTQYF. DNA for the CDR3: TGTGCCAGCAGTGTACAGGGGAATACGCAGTATTTT. This chain joins TRBV6-1 and TRBJ2-3, with 7 bases identical to TRBD1. Germline values: CDR1 MNHNS, CDR2 SASEGT. This CDR3 has 12 residues. V shed 4 bases and J 7 bases; nucleotides not matched to a gene: 2.

A few counts support this clonotype. The rearrangement uses TRBV2 and TRBJ2-3; D not certain. There are 13 residues in the CDR3. V was clipped by 4 bases and J by 2 bases, with 7 bases between them. Per germline, CDR1 SNHLY and CDR2 FYNNEI. CDR3 sequence: CASSVTYTDTQYF. The CDR3 nucleotides read TGTGCCAGCAGTGTGACGTACACAGATACGCAGTATTTT.

This sequence joins TRBV10-3 and TRBJ2-7; possible D gene TRBD2, 5 bases. The germline CDR1 and CDR2 sequences are ENHRY and SYGVKD. This CDR3 has 14 residues. V lost 0 bases, J lost 2 bases, and 8 bases lay in between. The CDR3 DNA reads as TGTGCCATCAGTGAGTCCTGGGAGCCCTACGAGCAGTACGTC. Encoded protein: CAISESWEPYEQYV.

This clonotype appeared many times. The rearrangement links TRBV15 to TRBJ2-7; TRBD1 is a possible D gene (6 bases). Germline lookup yields CDR1 LNHNV and CDR2 YYDKDF (reference sequence). V lost 3 bases to trimming and J lost 7 bases, with 13 bases between them. This CDR3 has 13 amino acids. The CDR3 region is CATSRSGVWEQYV. The CDR3 nucleotides are TGTGCCACCAGCAGGTCAGGGGTTTGGGAGCAGTACGTC.

The gene calls are TRBV7-2 and TRBJ2-2; no reliable D call. The germline V gene encodes CDR1 SGHTA and CDR2 FQGNSA. The CDR3 runs to 12 residues. V was shortened by 7 bases and J by 5 bases, with 8 bases between the two germline ends. The CDR3 region has the DNA TGTGCCAGCAACTTTTGGACCGGGGAGCTGTTTTTT. This sequence encodes CASNFWTGELFF.

The table lists this clonotype with a few counts. The V call is TRBV2, the J call TRBJ1-2, with TRBD1 matching 9 bases. The CDR3 sequence is 14 residues long. Germline trimming cut 4 bases from V and 9 bases from J; bases unmatched to any gene: 9. Germline V gene sequence: CDR1 SNHLY, CDR2 FYNNEI. The CDR3 nucleotides read TGTGCCAGCAGTGGGGGACAGGGATTTGGTCGCTACACCTTC. Translating gives CASSGGQGFGRYTF.

The rearrangement links TRBV7-2 to TRBJ1-6; maybe TRBD1 (5 bases). Germline V gene lookup returns CDR1 SGHTA and CDR2 FQGNSA. V was cut by 5 bases and J by 9 bases, with 17 bases left in between. The length of the CDR3 is 15 residues. The CDR3 coding sequence is TGTGCCAGCAGCACCACAGGCGGGCGAGGTTCACCCCTCCACTTT. Its translation is CASSTTGGRGSPLHF.

V is TRBV5-1 and J is TRBJ2-1, with TRBD2 identical over 10 bases. Looked up from germline, CDR1 is SGHRS and CDR2 is YFSETQ. This CDR3 has 18 residues. Trimming took 0 bases from V and 3 from J; bases not matched to a gene: 9. CDR3 amino acids: CASSLAPPQRGGYNEQFF. The CDR3 region has the DNA TGCGCCAGCAGCTTGGCCCCCCCACAGCGGGGGGGCTACAATGAGCAGTTCTTC.

The table lists this clonotype with a few counts. The chain is built from TRBV10-3 and TRBJ2-3; 10 bases fit TRBD2. This CDR3 contains 14 residues. Germline-derived CDR1 and CDR2 are ENHRY and SYGVKD. Trimming removed 6 bases from V and 4 bases from J; junction bases left unmatched: 4. The CDR3 DNA reads TGTGCCATCAGCCTAGCGGGGGTGGCAGATACGCAGTATTTT. Its translation: CAISLAGVADTQYF.

The chain recombines TRBV6-5 with TRBJ1-1; D is possibly TRBD1 (5 bases). V was clipped by 6 bases and J by 1 base, with 24 bases between them. The CDR3 length is 18 residues. Germline CDR1 MNHEY, CDR2 SVGAGI. CDR3 sequence: CASSQRGRATSRNTEAFF. The CDR3 bases are TGTGCCAGCAGCCAAAGGGGCAGGGCTACTTCCAGGAACACTGAAGCTTTCTTT.

V usage is TRBV6-2 or TRBV6-3 and J usage is TRBJ2-1; 9 nucleotides align to TRBD1. J lost 10 bases, V lost 6 bases, and 10 bases had no gene match. CDR3 length: 14 amino acids. Per the germline V gene, CDR1 is MNHEY and CDR2 is SVGEGT. CDR3: CASRDGQGTGEQFF. The CDR3 DNA is TGTGCCAGCAGGGACGGACAGGGGACAGGGGAGCAGTTCTTC.

This clonotype has just a few counts. J is TRBJ2-1 and V is TRBV11-2, with 8 nucleotides matching TRBD1. CDR3 length: 16 residues. After removal of 7 bases from V and 2 bases from J, the junction contained 10 bases not matched to a gene. CDR1 SGHAT and CDR2 FQNNGV come from the germline V gene. The CDR3 nucleotides read TGTGCCAGCACCCTTACTACGGGACAGGCCTACAATGAGCAGTTCTTC. Translation gives CASTLTTGQAYNEQFF.

This clonotype was detected a few times. The chain uses TRBV5-1 and TRBJ2-1; TRBD2 agrees at 7 bases. This CDR3 has 14 amino acids. The J segment lost 4 bases and the V segment lost 0 bases, leaving 1 base of the junction unmatched. Germline V gene lookup returns CDR1 SGHRS and CDR2 YFSETQ. This CDR3 is CASSLGTSYNEQFF. The CDR3 DNA follows: TGCGCCAGCAGCTTGGGGACTAGTTACAATGAGCAGTTCTTC.

This clonotype appeared a few times. This chain joins TRBV4-2 and TRBJ2-1; perhaps TRBD1 as D (5 bases). The CDR3 sequence is 17 residues long. CDR1 is LGHNA and CDR2 is YNFKEQ in the germline V gene. The V end was cut by 0 bases, the J end by 6 bases, with 18 bases between. CDR3 residues: CASSQDQVAGLGNEQFF. The CDR3 DNA reads TGTGCCAGCAGCCAAGATCAGGTTGCAGGGTTGGGCAATGAGCAGTTCTTC.

The V call is TRBV28, the J call TRBJ2-1, with 7 bases fitting TRBD2. The germline V gene has CDR1 MDHEN and CDR2 SYDVKM. Trimming removed 4 bases from V and 6 bases from J; junction bases left unmatched: 0. CDR3 size: 12 residues. Written as DNA, the CDR3 is TGTGCCAGCAGTTCGGGGGGCAATGAGCAGTTCTTC. This codes for CASSSGGNEQFF.

The rearrangement joins TRBV29-1 to TRBJ2-1; a weak D match, TRBD1 (5 bases). The ends were cut back, 7 bases at V and 5 bases at J, with 12 bases in the middle. The CDR3 runs to 12 residues. Germline V CDR1 and CDR2: SQVTM, ANQGSEA. CDR3 region: CSADTANNEQFF. The CDR3 nucleotides are TGCAGCGCGGACACCGCTAACAATGAGCAGTTCTTC.

The chain is built from TRBV5-6 and TRBJ1-2; the D gene is possibly TRBD1 (5 bases). The CDR3 loop spans 17 amino acids. Germline V lookup: CDR1 SGHDT, CDR2 YYEEEE. The germline V and J ends were trimmed by 0 bases and 0 bases, with 15 bases remaining between them. CDR3 DNA: TGTGCCAGCAGCTTGGGGGCAGGGCCGTCATCTAACTATGGCTACACCTTC. Its translation is CASSLGAGPSSNYGYTF.

The V and J genes are TRBV30 and TRBJ2-1, with D perhaps given as TRBD1 or TRBD2 (5 bases each). Trimming stripped 3 bases from V and 6 bases from J, with 15 bases between. There are 14 residues in the CDR3. Per the germline V gene, CDR1 is GTSNPN and CDR2 is SVGIG (reference sequence). The CDR3 sequence: CAWRTGPGFNEQFF. The CDR3 DNA is TGTGCCTGGAGGACGGGACCAGGCTTCAATGAGCAGTTCTTC.